One and the same sample provided the 21 T cell receptor beta chains below, sequenced in a study of breast tumors, draining lymph nodes, adjacent tissues. TCRdb ran MiXCR on the multiplex PCR reads and lists one entry per CDR3 protein. The sample contains approximately 170,000 distinct CDR3 sequences, approximately 33% of which appear only once. Samples came from axillary lymph nodes draining the breast cancer. Material: axillary lymph node tissue. Receptor source: a female donor with breast cancer. Some clones in this sample may be carry-over from other donors' samples.

This clonotype was seen many times. The genes are TRBV11-3 and TRBJ2-7, with D possibly called TRBD1 or TRBD2 (5 bases each). Germline assignment: CDR1 SGHNT and CDR2 YENEEA. This CDR3 is 13 amino acids long. The germline V and J ends were trimmed by 5 bases and 2 bases, with 10 bases remaining between them. CDR3 loop: CASSRDGTYEQYF. The CDR3 DNA sequence: TGTGCCAGCAGCCGGGACGGAACCTACGAGCAGTACTTC.

This clonotype occurred many times. V and J are TRBV3-1 and TRBJ1-2; D unresolved. Germline V gene lookup returns CDR1 LGHDT and CDR2 YNNKEL (reference sequence). CDR3 length: 15 amino acids. Between the trimmed V and J ends, which lost 3 bases and 7 bases, there was a span of 18 bases. This chain's CDR3 is CASSHGSRPHSGYTF. CDR3 nucleotides: TGTGCCAGCAGCCACGGGTCCAGGCCCCATTCTGGCTACACCTTC.

V is TRBV24-1 and J is TRBJ2-1; 8 nucleotides match TRBD2. There are 20 residues in the CDR3. The V segment lost 5 bases and the J segment 5 bases; nucleotides outside the gene matches: 22. Germline CDR1 is KGHDR and CDR2 is SFDVKD. CDR3 amino acids: CATSASSMKREKGTHNEQFF. In DNA, the CDR3 is TGTGCCACCAGTGCTAGTTCAATGAAGCGGGAGAAGGGGACACACAATGAGCAGTTCTTC.

This clonotype was seen ten or more times. The rearrangement links TRBV6-6 to TRBJ2-3; D remains ambiguous. Germline values: CDR1 MNHNY, CDR2 SVGAGI (reference sequence). This CDR3 contains 15 residues. With 7 bases removed from V and 1 base from J, the gap between germline ends came to 15 bases. This CDR3 reads CASTSTFQGTDTQYF. The DNA of the CDR3 is TGTGCCAGCACCTCCACATTCCAAGGCACAGATACGCAGTATTTT.

This clonotype has ten or more counts. The chain joins TRBV7-9 to TRBJ2-3; no reliable D call. V was trimmed by 6 bases and J by 4 bases, leaving 14 bases between them. The CDR3 contains 14 residues. Germline V gene sequence: CDR1 SEHNR, CDR2 FQNEAQ (reference sequence). In DNA form, the CDR3 reads TGTGCCAGCAGTACAACCCATTACGCAGATACGCAGTATTTT. It codes for CASSTTHYADTQYF.

The V and J genes are TRBV7-3 and TRBJ2-6; D not certain. The germline V and J ends were trimmed by 5 bases and 0 bases, with 14 bases remaining between them. Germline CDR1 and CDR2: SGHTA and FQGTGA. The CDR3 extends over 17 amino acids. The CDR3 loop is CASSPPGLCSGANVLTF. CDR3 DNA sequence: TGTGCCAGCAGCCCCCCCGGGCTGTGCTCTGGGGCCAACGTCCTGACTTTC.

This clonotype was counted ten times or more. This sequence joins TRBV11-3 and TRBJ1-2; D is undetermined. The germline gives CDR1 SGHNT, CDR2 YENEEA. There are 13 residues in the CDR3. With 5 bases removed from V and 5 bases from J, the gap between germline ends came to 12 bases. The CDR3 is CASSLRTYYGYTF. In nucleotides, the CDR3 is TGTGCCAGCAGCCTCCGGACCTATTATGGCTACACCTTC.

This clonotype was counted ten times or more. The gene calls are TRBV19 and TRBJ2-7; D ambiguous. Between the trimmed V and J ends, which lost 3 bases and 0 bases, there was a span of 12 bases. The CDR3 runs to 15 residues. Germline lookup yields CDR1 LNHDA and CDR2 SQIVND (reference sequence). The CDR3 is CASSIATASSYEQYF. CDR3 coding DNA: TGTGCCAGTAGTATTGCTACGGCCAGCTCCTACGAGCAGTACTTC.

This clonotype came up many times. This chain links TRBV6-6 with TRBJ2-7; no firm D call. Trimming stripped 6 bases from V and 2 bases from J, with 17 bases between. The CDR3 consists of 15 residues. Germline V gene data show CDR1 as MNHNY and CDR2 as SVGAGI (reference sequence). DNA of the CDR3: TGTGCCAGCAGGCACCCCCCAGGTGTCGCCTACGAGCAGTACTTC. It translates to CASRHPPGVAYEQYF.

Many counts were recorded for this clonotype. This chain joins TRBV10-1 and TRBJ2-5; D is possibly TRBD2 (5 bases). The V end lost 0 bases, the J end lost 6 bases, and 8 bases lay between the germline ends. Germline V gene data show CDR1 as WNHNN and CDR2 as SYGVQD (reference sequence). The CDR3 contains 13 residues. The CDR3 region is CASSESREKTQYF. The CDR3 region has the DNA TGCGCCAGCAGTGAGTCTCGGGAAAAGACCCAGTACTTC.

This clonotype was observed many times. The CDR3 is CASSLEPEGGPVREQYF. CDR3 nucleotides: TGTGCCAGCAGCTTAGAACCGGAGGGGGGGCCCGTGAGAGAGCAGTACTTC. The rearrangement joins TRBV7-2 to TRBJ2-7; D may be TRBD2 (7 bases). Germline V gene lookup returns CDR1 SGHTA and CDR2 FQGNSA. V lost 1 base and J 7 bases, leaving 23 bases between the germline ends. The CDR3 has 17 residues. The full variable domain, completed using reference TRBV7-2 and TRBJ2-7, is GAGVSQSPSNKVTEKGKDVELRCDPISGHTALYWYRQSLGQGLEFLIYFQGNSAPDKSGLPSDRFSAERTGGSVSTLTIQRTQQEDSAVYLCASSLEPEGGPVREQYFGPGTRLTVT.

Ten or more counts support this clonotype. This chain connects TRBV25-1 to TRBJ2-1; TRBD2 agrees at 10 bases. V was clipped by 2 bases and J by 3 bases; unmatched bases: 4. The V gene's germline CDR1 is MGHDK and CDR2 SYGVNS. The CDR3 is 16 amino acids. The CDR3: CASSEPERGGYNEQFF. The CDR3 DNA sequence: TGTGCCAGCAGTGAACCTGAGCGGGGGGGCTACAATGAGCAGTTCTTC.

This clonotype appeared many times. The V gene is TRBV12-3 or TRBV12-4, the J gene TRBJ1-4, with a tentative D call TRBD1 (6 bases). Trimming removed 4 bases from V and 7 bases from J, with 13 bases in between. This CDR3 region has 14 residues. CDR3 bases: TGTGCCAGCAGTTCGAGGGGGGAGGGTGAAAAACTGTTTTTT. Translated: CASSSRGEGEKLFF.

Points on this clonotype: This may come from a read error, since a much larger clone is one base off. The chain carries TRBV5-1 and TRBJ2-5; 11 nucleotides match TRBD2. Unmatched junction bases numbered 6, after V lost 7 bases and J lost 1 base. Germline lookup yields CDR1 SGHRS and CDR2 YFSETQ. The CDR3 has 15 amino acids. Here the CDR3 reads CASGASGRSQETQYF. The DNA for the CDR3 is TGCGCCAGCGGAGCTAGCGGGAGGAGCCAAGAGACCCAGTACTTC.

This clonotype came up many times. The genes are TRBV2 and TRBJ2-3; 15 nucleotides match TRBD2. V lost 6 bases to trimming and J lost 0 bases; unmatched junction nucleotides: 4. Germline V lookup: CDR1 SNHLY, CDR2 FYNNEI. The CDR3 sequence is 17 residues long. In DNA form, the CDR3 reads TGTGCCAGCAGCAAAGGGACTAGCGGGAGGAGCACAGATACGCAGTATTTT. Its protein is CASSKGTSGRSTDTQYF.

This clonotype occurred many times. This chain uses TRBV4-2 with TRBJ2-5, with 7 bases fitting TRBD2. There are 16 residues in the CDR3. Trimming removed 1 base from V and 5 bases from J; junction bases left unmatched: 10. Germline CDR1 reads LGHNA; CDR2 reads YNFKEQ. In DNA, the CDR3 is TGTGCCAGCAGCCAAGGGAGGGGACTATTCGATGAGACCCAGTACTTC. It encodes CASSQGRGLFDETQYF.

This clonotype appeared many times. The chain uses TRBV20-1 and TRBJ2-3; 8 nucleotides align to TRBD2. The CDR3 covers 13 residues. The V gene's germline CDR1 is DFQATT and CDR2 SNEGSKA (reference sequence). The ends lost 6 bases at V and 3 bases at J; junction bases unmatched: 5. In DNA, the CDR3 is TGCAGTGCCCGTACGGGGGGGACAGATACGCAGTATTTT. Encoded protein: CSARTGGTDTQYF.

The V gene is TRBV28, the J gene TRBJ2-7; 9 bases align to TRBD2. The germline V gene has CDR1 MDHEN and CDR2 SYDVKM. Unmatched junction bases numbered 6, after V lost 4 bases and J lost 2 bases. This CDR3 contains 15 residues. CDR3 region: CASSWGTSRTYEQYF. CDR3 nucleotide sequence: TGTGCCAGCAGTTGGGGGACTAGCAGGACCTACGAGCAGTACTTC.

As regards this clonotype: This may come from a read error, since a much larger clone is one base off. The CDR3 DNA reads TGTGCCAGCGGTGCTAGCGGGAGGCCCTACAATGAGCAGTTCTTC. It encodes CASGASGRPYNEQFF. The rearrangement joins TRBV9 to TRBJ2-1; TRBD2 matches 11 bases. Per the germline V gene, CDR1 is SGDLS and CDR2 is YYNGEE. V was pared by 7 bases and J by 2 bases, with 5 bases of the junction left unmatched. The CDR3 length is 15 residues.

At least ten counts were recorded for this clonotype. The chain recombines TRBV5-5 with TRBJ2-7, with 8 bases that match TRBD2. V dropped 0 bases and J dropped 4; count of bases not matched to a gene: 12. Germline CDR1 reads SGHKS; CDR2 reads YYEKEE (reference sequence). The CDR3 loop spans 17 amino acids. The CDR3 here is CASSLALYAGGPYEQYF. The CDR3, as DNA: TGTGCCAGCAGCTTGGCCCTTTACGCGGGGGGACCTTACGAGCAGTACTTC.

This clonotype was detected only a few times. A clone one base away is much larger, so this may be a read error. The rearrangement joins TRBV6-6 to TRBJ2-5; the match to TRBD2 covers 7 bases. Germline lookup yields CDR1 MNHNY and CDR2 SVGAGI (reference sequence). The CDR3 covers 15 residues. The ends lost 5 bases at V and 5 bases at J; junction bases unmatched: 11. Here the CDR3 DNA reads TGTGCCAGCAGTCCCCGAGGCGGGAGTGGTGAGACCCAGTACTTC. Translation: CASSPRGGSGETQYF.